This entry features one TCR beta chain sequence. Antigen unknown. The data are from a study of Ad26.COV2.S vaccination and SARS-CoV-2 variants. Study-level points and caveats: Post-vaccination spike-specific CD8+ and CD4+ T cell responses reportedly had substantial breadth.

This table comes from immunoSEQ multiplex PCR, and its TCRdb copy is limited to in-frame clones, with some not included. Of about 500,000 clones in the sample, nearly 90% were seen once. In germline, CDR1 is SGHVS, CDR2 FNYEAQ. This CDR3 comprises 19 residues. V trimming: 1 base; J trimming: 2 bases; junction bases outside the gene matches: 13. Noted treatment: some 19 received Ad26.COV2.S at low or high dose, single or two shots; about 5 received placebo; per-sample allocation not given. The samples were gathered on day 63 after the first injection of vaccine or placebo. J is TRBJ1-2 and V is TRBV7-6; 10 bases align to TRBD1. This sequence originates from a person between 18 and 59 years old who received the Ad26.COV2.S COVID-19 vaccine or a placebo. The sequences come from peripheral blood, collected in a trial of Ad26.COV2.S vaccine versus placebo. This chain's CDR3 is CASSLERRDRGFKNYGYTF. The CDR3 nucleotides read TGTGCCAGCAGCTTAGAACGCCGGGACAGGGGATTTAAAAACTATGGCTACACCTTC.